This T cell receptor beta chain was recovered during a study of shared clonotypes between healthy human individuals. V shed 1 base and J shed 7 bases, with 7 bases lying between them. This CDR3 has 12 residues. Germline CDR1 KGHSH, CDR2 LQKENI. Worth noting for this clone: The target antigen is unknown. The sample holds other DNA sequences that translate to the same CDR3.

Points from the study as a whole: Large depth notwithstanding, sorted-subset sequencing proved incomplete by rarefaction.

The assay was immunoSEQ multiplex PCR, and TCRdb's table has in-frame clones only and misses some. The sample carries millions of clones, 90% to 95% recorded once. The V and J genes are TRBV18 and TRBJ1-1, with D unresolved. The source of this sequence is a man between 18 and 35 years old in good health. The sample comprised naive CD4+ T cells sorted from blood. The subset was: CD45RA+ positively selected. The CDR3 nucleotides read TGTGCCAGCTCACCACGGGAGGGTGAAGCTTTCTTT. Protein sequence: CASSPREGEAFF. Combining the CDR3 with reference TRBV18 and TRBJ1-1 gives the whole variable domain NAGVMQNPRHLVRRRGQEARLRCSPMKGHSHVYWYRQLPEEGLKFMVYLQKENIIDESGMPKERFSAEFPKEGPSILRIQQVVRGDSAAYFCASSPREGEAFFGQGTRLTVV.